This TCR beta chain was sequenced for a study of cytomegalovirus exposure and HLA in healthy donors. In regard to this clone: Its antigen is as yet unknown.

Use of 60 Vbeta and 13 Jbeta primers characterized the PCR. Measured with immunoSEQ multiplex PCR; TCRdb has only the in-frame clones, and not every one. The table includes around 140,000 clones, approximately 72% detected once. V was cut by 11 bases and J by 0 bases, with 10 bases left in between. The CDR3 has 12 amino acids. Germline CDR1 reads LNHDA; CDR2 reads SQIVND (reference sequence). Study-wide points: TCR beta chain V- and J-gene trimming was linked, in a later analysis, to a missense variant in DCLRE1C. Available immune exposure information covered CMV serostatus only. Later work found most CMV-associated TCR beta chains apparently HLA-restricted.

This rearrangement joins TRBV19 to TRBJ1-1; D gene ambiguous. This TCR derives from a woman aged 60-75 years in good health and CMV-seronegative. The sample consisted of PBMCs. CDR3 in DNA: TGTGCCCGTGGGCATATGAACACTGAAGCTTTCTTT. Its translation is CARGHMNTEAFF.